A selection of T cell receptor beta chains follows, all from one sample in a study of cytomegalovirus exposure and HLA in healthy donors. Only in-frame clones appear in the TCRdb table, and some are missing; sequencing was by immunoSEQ multiplex PCR. The sample has about 140,000 clones; roughly 77% are singletons. Sample: PBMCs. Source of these receptors: a man aged 35-49 years in good health and CMV-seronegative. CDR3s include the opening cysteine and the closing phenylalanine or tryptophan. D genes are given only for firm matches. Size values are once, few and many counts, or a class for expanded clones, and some rows have none.

>TRBJ2-7|few|TRBV2|TRBD1
TGTGCCAGCACTGCCGGGACAGGGGGCTTCTACGAGCAGTACTTC
CASTAGTGGFYEQYF
>TRBJ2-7|.|TRBV7-6|TRBD2
TGTGCCAGCAGCTTATCTAGCGGGGGATACTCCTACGAGCAGTACTTC
CASSLSSGGYSYEQYF
>TRBJ2-7|.|TRBV15|.
TGTGCCACCAGCAGAGATGAGGGCTACGAGCAGTACTTC
CATSRDEGYEQYF
>TRBJ1-2|.|TRBV6-1|.
TGTGCCAGCAGTGTTTTTGTATCCTATGGCTACACCTTC
CASSVFVSYGYTF
>TRBJ1-4|.|TRBV27|TRBD1
TGTGCCAGCAGTTCGAAACACCGGGACAGTCGCTTTGAAAAACTGTTTTTT
CASSSKHRDSRFEKLFF
>TRBJ1-4|.|TRBV9|TRBD1
TGTGCCAGCAGCGTAGACGCAGGGGGGAGTGAAAAACTGTTTTTT
CASSVDAGGSEKLFF
>TRBJ1-2|.|TRBV20-1|.
TGCAGTGCTAGGGGGTGGGGGCCCTACACCTTC
CSARGWGPYTF
>TRBJ2-7|once|TRBV18|.
TGTGCCAGCTCACCAGGGCTAAGCTCCTACGAGCAGTACTTC
CASSPGLSSYEQYF
>TRBJ1-2|.|TRBV29-1|TRBD1
TGCAGCGTTGGAGGACAGGGACTCTCGTACTATGGCTACACCTTC
CSVGGQGLSYYGYTF
>TRBJ2-7|.|TRBV5-1|TRBD2
TGCGCCAGCAGCTGGACTAGCGGGGGGTCCTACGAGCAGTACTTC
CASSWTSGGSYEQYF
>TRBJ1-6|.|TRBV11-2|.
TGTGCCAGCAGCTTAGAGGCGGGGAGGCGGGTCGTAACCCACTTT
CASSLEAGRRVVTHF
>TRBJ1-5|.|TRBV11-2|TRBD1
TGTGCCAGCGCACTTTCAGGGGGTTTCGGCAATCAGCCCCAGCATTTT
CASALSGGFGNQPQHF
>TRBJ2-5|.|TRBV6-1|TRBD1
TGTGCCAGCAGTGAATACAGGGGAAAGGGGGAGACCCAGTACTTC
CASSEYRGKGETQYF
>TRBJ2-1|few|TRBV5-1|TRBD2
TGCGCCAGCAGCTTGCATGGCGGGGGGTCCTACAATGAGCAGTTCTTC
CASSLHGGGSYNEQFF
>TRBJ2-1|.|TRBV9|TRBD2
TGTGCCAGCAGCGCCGATCCGGGAGGGGGGTCCTACAATGAGCAGTTCTTC
CASSADPGGGSYNEQFF
>TRBJ2-7|once|TRBV27|TRBD1
TGTGCCAGCAGTTCCCCTAACACAGGGGGGAAAGTCTACGAGCAGTACTTC
CASSSPNTGGKVYEQYF
>TRBJ1-6|.|TRBV11-2|TRBD1
TGCGCCAGCAGCGCGAGCCCAGGGGGTCAATCACCCCTCCACTTT
CASSASPGGQSPLHF
>TRBJ2-1|.|TRBV5-1|TRBD1
TGCGCCAGCAGCTGGGGGACAGACTACAATGAGCAGTTCTTC
CASSWGTDYNEQFF
>TRBJ1-1|few|TRBV14|.
TGTGCCAGCAGCCTACAGGGTAGGGCTTTCTTT
CASSLQGRAFF
>TRBJ1-2|.|TRBV4-1|.
TGCGCCAGCAGCCAAGATTGGGCTTCTCATGGCTACACCTTC
CASSQDWASHGYTF
>TRBJ2-3|.|TRBV13|TRBD2
TGTGCCAGCAGCTTTGCCCCGGGACTAGCGGGGGAAGTATCAGGATTTAGCACAGATACGCAGTATTTT
CASSFAPGLAGEVSGFSTDTQYF
>TRBJ2-7|.|TRBV5-1|.
TGCGCCAGCAGCTTGTTGGGCAGGGGAGGGGGGACCGAGCAGTACTTC
CASSLLGRGGGTEQYF
>TRBJ1-2|.|TRBV4-1|TRBD1
TGCGCCAGCAGCCAAGCCTGGCAGGGGGCAAATGGCTACACCTTC
CASSQAWQGANGYTF
>TRBJ2-1|once|TRBV7-9|TRBD2
TGTGCCAGCAGCTTAACTAGCGGGGGGGCCGGGTCCTACAATGAGCAGTTCTTC
CASSLTSGGAGSYNEQFF